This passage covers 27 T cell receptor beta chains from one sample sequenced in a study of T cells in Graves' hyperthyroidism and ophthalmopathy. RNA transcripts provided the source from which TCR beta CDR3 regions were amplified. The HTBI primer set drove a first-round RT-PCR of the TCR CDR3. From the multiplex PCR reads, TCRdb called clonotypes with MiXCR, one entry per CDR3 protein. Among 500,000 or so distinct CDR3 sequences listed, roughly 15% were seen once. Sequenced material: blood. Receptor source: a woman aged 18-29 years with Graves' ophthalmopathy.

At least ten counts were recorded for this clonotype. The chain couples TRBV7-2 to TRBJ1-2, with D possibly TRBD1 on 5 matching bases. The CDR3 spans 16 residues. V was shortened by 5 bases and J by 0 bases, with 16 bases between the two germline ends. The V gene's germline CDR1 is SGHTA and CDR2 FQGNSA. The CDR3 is CASSPRTNLPNYGYTF. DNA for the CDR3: TGTGCCAGCAGCCCCCGGACAAATTTGCCTAACTATGGCTACACCTTC.

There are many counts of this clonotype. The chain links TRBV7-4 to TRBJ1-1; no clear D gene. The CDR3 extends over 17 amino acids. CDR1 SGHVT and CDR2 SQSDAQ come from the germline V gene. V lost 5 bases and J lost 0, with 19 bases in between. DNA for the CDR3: TGTGCCAGCAGCCTGGTCCGGGGTTTCGTTATGAACACTGAAGCTTTCTTT. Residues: CASSLVRGFVMNTEAFF.

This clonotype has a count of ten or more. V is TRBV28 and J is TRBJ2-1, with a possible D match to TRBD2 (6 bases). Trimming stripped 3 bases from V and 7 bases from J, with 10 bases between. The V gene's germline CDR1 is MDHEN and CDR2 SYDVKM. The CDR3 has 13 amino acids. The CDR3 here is CASSFRERNEQFF. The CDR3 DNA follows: TGTGCCAGCAGTTTTCGGGAGCGAAATGAGCAGTTCTTC.

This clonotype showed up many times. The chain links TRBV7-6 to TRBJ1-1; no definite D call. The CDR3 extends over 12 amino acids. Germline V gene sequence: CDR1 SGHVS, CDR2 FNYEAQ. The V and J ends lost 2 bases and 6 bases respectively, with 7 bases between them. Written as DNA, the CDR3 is TGTGCCAGCAGCTTAAAGGGAGCTGAAGCTTTCTTT. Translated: CASSLKGAEAFF.

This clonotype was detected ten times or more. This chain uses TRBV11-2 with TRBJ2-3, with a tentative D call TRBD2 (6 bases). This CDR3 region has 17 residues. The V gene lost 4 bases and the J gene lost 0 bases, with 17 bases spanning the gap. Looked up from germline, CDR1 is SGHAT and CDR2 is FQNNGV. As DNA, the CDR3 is TGTGCCAGCAGCTCCGCCGGCTACAGCGGGAGCACAGATACGCAGTATTTT. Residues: CASSSAGYSGSTDTQYF.

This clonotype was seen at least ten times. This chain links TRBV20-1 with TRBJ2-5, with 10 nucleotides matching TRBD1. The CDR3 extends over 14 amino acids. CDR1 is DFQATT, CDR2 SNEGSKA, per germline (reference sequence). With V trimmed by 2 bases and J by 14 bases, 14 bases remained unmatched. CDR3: CSARSTGDRGIAYF. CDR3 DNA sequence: TGCAGTGCTAGATCGACTGGGGACAGGGGTATCGCCTACTTC.

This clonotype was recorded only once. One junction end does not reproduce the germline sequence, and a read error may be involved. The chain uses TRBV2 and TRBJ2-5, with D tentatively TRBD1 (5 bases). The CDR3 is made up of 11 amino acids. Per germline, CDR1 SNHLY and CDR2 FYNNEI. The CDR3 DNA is TGTGCCAGCCTTACGGTGGGGCTGCCTAACTTC. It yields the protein CASLTVGLPNF. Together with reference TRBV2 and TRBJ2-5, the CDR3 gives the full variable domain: EPEVTQTPSHQVTQMGQEVILRCVPISNHLYFYWYRQILGQKVEFLVSFYNNEISEKSEIFDDQFSVERPDGSNFTLKIRSTKLEDSAMYFCASLTVGLPNFGPGTRLLVL.

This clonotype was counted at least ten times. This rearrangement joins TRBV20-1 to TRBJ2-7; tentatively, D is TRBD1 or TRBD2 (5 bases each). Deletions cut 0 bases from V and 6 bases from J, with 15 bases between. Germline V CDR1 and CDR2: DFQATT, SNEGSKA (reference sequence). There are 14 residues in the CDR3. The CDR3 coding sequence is TGCAGTGCTAGAGATCTGAAACAGGCGGGCGAGCAGTACTTC. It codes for CSARDLKQAGEQYF.

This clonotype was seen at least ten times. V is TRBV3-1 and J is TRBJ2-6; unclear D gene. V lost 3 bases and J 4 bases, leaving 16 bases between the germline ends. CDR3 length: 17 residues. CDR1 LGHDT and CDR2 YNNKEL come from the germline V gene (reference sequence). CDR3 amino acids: CASSQGTLGPGANVLTF. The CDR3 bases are TGTGCCAGCAGCCAGGGAACCCTAGGTCCAGGGGCCAACGTCCTGACTTTC.

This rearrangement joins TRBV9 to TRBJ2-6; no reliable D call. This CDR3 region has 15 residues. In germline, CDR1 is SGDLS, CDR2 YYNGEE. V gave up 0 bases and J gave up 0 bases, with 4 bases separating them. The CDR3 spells CASSVATSGANVLTF. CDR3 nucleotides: TGTGCCAGCAGCGTAGCGACCTCTGGGGCCAACGTCCTGACTTTC.

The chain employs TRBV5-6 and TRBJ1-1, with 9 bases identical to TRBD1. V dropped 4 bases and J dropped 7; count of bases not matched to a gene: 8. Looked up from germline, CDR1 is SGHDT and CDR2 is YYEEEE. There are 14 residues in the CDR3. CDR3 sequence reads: CASSGQGFGGEAFF. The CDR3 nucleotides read TGTGCCAGCAGCGGACAGGGGTTCGGGGGTGAAGCTTTCTTT.

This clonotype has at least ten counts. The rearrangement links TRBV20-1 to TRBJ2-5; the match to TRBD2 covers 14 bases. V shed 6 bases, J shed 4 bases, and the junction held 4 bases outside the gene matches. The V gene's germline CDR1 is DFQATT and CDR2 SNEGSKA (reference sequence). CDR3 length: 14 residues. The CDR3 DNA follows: TGCAGTGCCAGCGGACTAGCGGGAGGAGAGACCCAGTACTTC. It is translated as CSASGLAGGETQYF.

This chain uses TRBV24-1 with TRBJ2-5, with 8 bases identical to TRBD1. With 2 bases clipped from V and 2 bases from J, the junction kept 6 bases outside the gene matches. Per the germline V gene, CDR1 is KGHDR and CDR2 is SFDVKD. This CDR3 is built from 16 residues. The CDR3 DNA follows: TGTGCCACCAGTGATTATAGGGGACAGGTTCAAGAGACCCAGTACTTC. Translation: CATSDYRGQVQETQYF.

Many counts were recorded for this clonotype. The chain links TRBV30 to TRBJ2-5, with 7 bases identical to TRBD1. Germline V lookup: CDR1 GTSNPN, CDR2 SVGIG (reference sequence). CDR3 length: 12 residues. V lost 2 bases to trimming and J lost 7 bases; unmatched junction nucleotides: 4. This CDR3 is CAWSWDSGTQYF. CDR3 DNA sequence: TGTGCCTGGAGTTGGGACAGCGGGACCCAGTACTTC.

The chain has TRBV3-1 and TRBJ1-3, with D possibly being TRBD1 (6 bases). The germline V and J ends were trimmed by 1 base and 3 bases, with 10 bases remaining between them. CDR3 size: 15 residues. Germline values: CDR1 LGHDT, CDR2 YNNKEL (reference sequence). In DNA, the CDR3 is TGTGCCAGCAGCCAAGGGACAGAGCTTGGAAACACCATATATTTT. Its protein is CASSQGTELGNTIYF.

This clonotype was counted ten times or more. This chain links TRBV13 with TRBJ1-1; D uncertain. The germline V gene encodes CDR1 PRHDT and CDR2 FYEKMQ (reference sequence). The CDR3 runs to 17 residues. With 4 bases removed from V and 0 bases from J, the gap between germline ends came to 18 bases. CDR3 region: CASSSWRVTDMNTEAFF. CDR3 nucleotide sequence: TGTGCCAGCAGCTCCTGGCGCGTCACTGATATGAACACTGAAGCTTTCTTT.

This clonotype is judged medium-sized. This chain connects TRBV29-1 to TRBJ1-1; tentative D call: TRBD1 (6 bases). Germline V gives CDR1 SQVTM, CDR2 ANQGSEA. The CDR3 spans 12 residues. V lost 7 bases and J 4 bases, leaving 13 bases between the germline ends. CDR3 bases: TGCAGCGCCCAGGGGAGGGGCACTGAAGCTTTCTTT. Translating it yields CSAQGRGTEAFF.

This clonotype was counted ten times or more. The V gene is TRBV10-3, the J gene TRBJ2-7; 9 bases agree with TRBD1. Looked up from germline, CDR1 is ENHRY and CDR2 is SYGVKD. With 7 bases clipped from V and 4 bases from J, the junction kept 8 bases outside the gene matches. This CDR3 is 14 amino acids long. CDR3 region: CAINGGTGRYEQYF. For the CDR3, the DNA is TGTGCCATCAACGGGGGGACAGGGAGATACGAGCAGTACTTC.

CDR3 amino acids: CASSYSTGSNEQFF. CDR3 DNA sequence: TGTGCCAGCAGTTACTCGACAGGGTCCAATGAGCAGTTCTTC. This sequence joins TRBV6-2 or TRBV6-3 and TRBJ2-1; 7 bases line up with TRBD1. Germline loops: CDR1 MNHEY, CDR2 SVGEGT. V lost 0 bases to trimming and J lost 6 bases; unmatched junction nucleotides: 2. This CDR3 comprises 14 residues.

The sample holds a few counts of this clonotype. CDR3 loop: CASSLEALGAEAFF. The DNA of the CDR3 is TGTGCCAGCAGCTTAGAGGCCCTGGGGGCTGAAGCTTTCTTT. V gene TRBV7-9 combines with J gene TRBJ1-1; possible D gene TRBD1, 5 bases. This CDR3 comprises 14 residues. Between the trimmed V and J ends, which lost 1 base and 6 bases, there was a span of 12 bases. Germline V CDR1 and CDR2: SEHNR, FQNEAQ (reference sequence).

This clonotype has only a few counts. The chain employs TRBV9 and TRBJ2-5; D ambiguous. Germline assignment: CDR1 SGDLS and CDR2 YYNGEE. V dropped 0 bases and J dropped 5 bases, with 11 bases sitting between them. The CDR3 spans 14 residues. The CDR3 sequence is CASSVGPLGETQYF. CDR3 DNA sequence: TGTGCCAGCAGCGTAGGCCCCTTGGGGGAGACCCAGTACTTC. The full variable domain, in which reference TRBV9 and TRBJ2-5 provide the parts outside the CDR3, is DSGVTQTPKHLITATGQRVTLRCSPRSGDLSVYWYQQSLDQGLQFLIQYYNGEERAKGNILERFSAQQFPDLHSELNLSSLELGDSALYFCASSVGPLGETQYFGPGTRLLVL.

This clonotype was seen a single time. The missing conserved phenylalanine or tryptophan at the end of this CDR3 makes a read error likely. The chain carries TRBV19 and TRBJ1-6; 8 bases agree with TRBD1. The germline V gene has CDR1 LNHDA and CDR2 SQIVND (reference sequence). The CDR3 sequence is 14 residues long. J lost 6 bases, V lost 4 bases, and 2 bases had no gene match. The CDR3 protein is CASSTGTGNSPLHL. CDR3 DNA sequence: TGTGCCAGTAGTACCGGGACAGGTAATTCACCCCTCCACCTT.

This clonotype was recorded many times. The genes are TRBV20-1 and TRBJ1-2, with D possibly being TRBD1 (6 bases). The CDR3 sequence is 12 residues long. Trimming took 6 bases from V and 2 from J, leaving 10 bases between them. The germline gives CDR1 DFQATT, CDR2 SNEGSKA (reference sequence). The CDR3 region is CSASRGNYGYTF. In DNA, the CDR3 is TGCAGTGCGAGCAGGGGAAACTATGGCTACACCTTC.

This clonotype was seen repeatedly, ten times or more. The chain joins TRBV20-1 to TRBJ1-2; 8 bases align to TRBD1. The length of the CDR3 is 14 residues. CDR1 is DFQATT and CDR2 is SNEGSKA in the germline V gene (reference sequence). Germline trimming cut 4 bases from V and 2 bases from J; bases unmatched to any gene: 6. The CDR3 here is CSATVGQGNYGYTF. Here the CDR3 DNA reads TGCAGTGCTACCGTAGGACAGGGAAACTATGGCTACACCTTC.

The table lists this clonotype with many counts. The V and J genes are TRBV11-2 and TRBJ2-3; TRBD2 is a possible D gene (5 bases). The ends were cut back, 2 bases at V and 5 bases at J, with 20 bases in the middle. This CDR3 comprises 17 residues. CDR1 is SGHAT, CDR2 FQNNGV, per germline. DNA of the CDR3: TGTGCCAGCAGCTTATTATATCGCGGAGGCCCTAAAGATACGCAGTATTTT. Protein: CASSLLYRGGPKDTQYF.

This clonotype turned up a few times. The CDR3 here is CASSFFSGGTSTDTQYF. CDR3 DNA: TGTGCCAGCAGTTTCTTTTCGGGGGGGACTAGCACAGATACGCAGTATTTT. This chain connects TRBV28 to TRBJ2-3, with 8 positions matching TRBD2. There are 17 residues in the CDR3. Germline CDR1 reads MDHEN; CDR2 reads SYDVKM. The V gene end was trimmed by 3 bases and the J gene end by 0 bases; junction bases not matched to a gene: 8.

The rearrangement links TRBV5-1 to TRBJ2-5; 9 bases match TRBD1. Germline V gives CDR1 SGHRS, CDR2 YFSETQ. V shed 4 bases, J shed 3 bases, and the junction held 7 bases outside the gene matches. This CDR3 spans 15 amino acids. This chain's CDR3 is CASSLYGQGKETQYF. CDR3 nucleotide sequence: TGCGCCAGCAGCCTGTACGGACAGGGGAAAGAGACCCAGTACTTC. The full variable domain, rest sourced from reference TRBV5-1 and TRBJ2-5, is KAGVTQTPRYLIKTRGQQVTLSCSPISGHRSVSWYQQTPGQGLQFLFEYFSETQRNKGNFPGRFSGRQFSNSRSEMNVSTLELGDSALYLCASSLYGQGKETQYFGPGTRLLVL.